Below, 32 T cell receptor beta chains from the same sample are listed, as sequenced in a study of blood T cell repertoires in COVID-19. Generated by immunoSEQ multiplex PCR, the TCRdb table keeps only in-frame clones and is missing some. The table shows about 210,000 clones, with roughly nine tenths occurring only once. The sequenced material came from peripheral blood. These receptors were obtained from a man aged 40-55 years with acute or convalescent COVID-19.

In its sample, this clone was seen once. This chain uses TRBV11-2 with TRBJ2-2; no definite D call. V was clipped by 6 bases and J by 4 bases, with 9 bases between them. The CDR3 runs 13 residues. Germline assignment: CDR1 SGHAT and CDR2 FQNNGV. The CDR3 protein is CASRPTGTGELFF. The DNA for the CDR3 is TGTGCCAGCAGGCCTACGGGCACCGGGGAGCTGTTTTTT.

The V and J genes are TRBV28 and TRBJ2-2, with a weak D call TRBD1 (5 bases). The CDR3 is 14 amino acids. Germline CDR1 is MDHEN and CDR2 is SYDVKM. Trimming took off 3 bases at V and 4 bases at J, with 9 bases between the two ends. CDR3: CASSFGRATGELFF. The CDR3 coding sequence is TGTGCCAGCAGTTTCGGCAGGGCCACCGGGGAGCTGTTTTTT.

This clone was seen a single time. This rearrangement joins TRBV6-6 to TRBJ1-4, with D uncertain. V lost 6 bases to trimming and J lost 0 bases, with 14 bases between them. The CDR3 spans 16 residues. CDR1 is MNHNY and CDR2 is SVGAGI in the germline V gene (reference sequence). CDR3 in amino acids: CASRDGSAATNEKLFF. CDR3 nucleotide sequence: TGTGCCAGCAGAGACGGAAGCGCCGCAACTAATGAAAAACTGTTTTTT.

This chain joins TRBV3-1 (or the pseudogene TRBV3-2) and TRBJ1-4; D ambiguous. Germline V gives CDR1 LGHDT, CDR2 YNNKEL (reference sequence). This CDR3 region has 14 residues. Trimming took 3 bases from V and 3 from J, leaving 8 bases between them. The CDR3 DNA sequence: TGTGCCAGCAGCCACGGGAGGGCTAATGAAAAACTGTTTTTT. It is translated as CASSHGRANEKLFF.

The chain links TRBV3-1 (or the pseudogene TRBV3-2) to TRBJ2-2, with unresolved D. CDR1 and CDR2 from the germline V gene are LGHDT and YNNKEL (reference sequence). There are 14 residues in the CDR3. V was clipped by 4 bases and J by 6 bases, with 12 bases between them. The CDR3 DNA sequence: TGTGCCAGCAGCCCCTTTAGAGGCCCCGGGGAGCTGTTTTTT. Amino acid sequence: CASSPFRGPGELFF.

The chain joins TRBV25-1 to TRBJ1-5, with TRBD1 as a possible D gene (5 bases). This CDR3 is 14 amino acids long. V was trimmed by 3 bases and J by 8 bases, leaving 14 bases between them. Germline V gives CDR1 MGHDK, CDR2 SYGVNS. The CDR3 loop is CASSDQGFDEPQHF. CDR3 DNA sequence: TGTGCCAGCAGTGACCAGGGCTTTGACGAGCCCCAGCATTTT.

The chain couples TRBV18 to TRBJ1-6; D remains unclear. The germline gives CDR1 KGHSH, CDR2 LQKENI. This CDR3 has 15 amino acids. V lost 6 bases and J 6 bases, leaving 15 bases between the germline ends. The CDR3 DNA is TGTGCCAGCTCTTTTAATCGAGGGAGTAATTCACCCCTCCACTTT. It codes for CASSFNRGSNSPLHF.

The chain is built from TRBV9 and TRBJ2-7; TRBD2 aligns across 8 bases. This CDR3 has 16 residues. V was pared by 0 bases and J by 1 base, with 6 bases of the junction left unmatched. Germline CDR1 is SGDLS and CDR2 is YYNGEE. Here the CDR3 reads CASSVEASGPSYEQYF. In DNA, the CDR3 is TGTGCCAGCAGCGTAGAGGCTAGCGGGCCATCCTACGAGCAGTACTTC. The entire variable domain, with the rest obtained from reference TRBV9 and TRBJ2-7, is as follows: DSGVTQTPKHLITATGQRVTLRCSPRSGDLSVYWYQQSLDQGLQFLIQYYNGEERAKGNILERFSAQQFPDLHSELNLSSLELGDSALYFCASSVEASGPSYEQYFGPGTRLTVT.

V usage is TRBV28 and J usage is TRBJ2-7, with a tentative D call TRBD1 (7 bases). Trimming shortened V by 2 bases and J by 3 bases, and 20 bases separated the two germline ends. CDR3 size: 17 residues. Germline V lookup: CDR1 MDHEN, CDR2 SYDVKM. CDR3 in DNA: TGTGCCAGCAGTTTAGTAGGGGGGACAGAGATGTACTACGAGCAGTACTTC. Its translation is CASSLVGGTEMYYEQYF.

This clone was picked up one time. CDR3 sequence: CASSFTSLGNTIYF. CDR3 coding DNA: TGTGCCAGCAGCTTTACATCGTTAGGAAACACCATATATTTT. The V call is TRBV7-9, the J call TRBJ1-3; D call uncertain. CDR1 and CDR2 from the germline V gene are SEHNR and FQNEAQ (reference sequence). Trimming shortened V by 3 bases and J by 4 bases, and 10 bases separated the two germline ends. This CDR3 has 14 amino acids.

This sequence joins TRBV4-2 and TRBJ2-1; TRBD2 aligns across 9 bases. V shed 4 bases, J shed 7 bases, and the junction held 11 bases outside the gene matches. The CDR3 spans 16 residues. CDR1 is LGHNA and CDR2 is YNFKEQ in the germline V gene. The CDR3 spells CASSRVAGERLNEQFF. The DNA for the CDR3 is TGTGCCAGCAGCCGAGTAGCGGGAGAAAGGTTAAATGAGCAGTTCTTC.

In regard to this clone: Other nucleotide sequences in the sample specify the same CDR3. J is TRBJ2-7 and V is TRBV9; D possibly corresponds to TRBD1 (6 bases). Germline-derived CDR1 and CDR2 are SGDLS and YYNGEE. This CDR3 comprises 15 residues. V was trimmed by 0 bases and J by 0 bases, leaving 10 bases between them. CDR3 DNA sequence: TGTGCCAGCAGCGTAGCTACAGGGTCCTCCTACGAGCAGTACTTC. Translated, it gives CASSVATGSSYEQYF. The full variable domain, in which reference TRBV9 and TRBJ2-7 provide the parts outside the CDR3, is DSGVTQTPKHLITATGQRVTLRCSPRSGDLSVYWYQQSLDQGLQFLIQYYNGEERAKGNILERFSAQQFPDLHSELNLSSLELGDSALYFCASSVATGSSYEQYFGPGTRLTVT.

V gene TRBV28 combines with J gene TRBJ1-1; D is perhaps TRBD1 (6 bases). Germline CDR1 is MDHEN and CDR2 is SYDVKM. CDR3 size: 14 residues. The V end was cut by 3 bases, the J end by 8 bases, with 16 bases between. For the CDR3, the DNA is TGTGCCAGCAGTTTCCTGACAGGTAGATGGGAAGCTTTCTTT. It yields the protein CASSFLTGRWEAFF.

The V and J genes are TRBV3-1 (or the pseudogene TRBV3-2) and TRBJ2-7; D call uncertain. Trimming cost V 4 bases and J 5 bases, with 6 bases left between them. Germline loops: CDR1 LGHDT, CDR2 YNNKEL (reference sequence). The CDR3 sequence is 11 residues long. The CDR3 region has the DNA TGTGCCAGCAGCCGGAGCAACGAGCAGTACTTC. It yields the protein CASSRSNEQYF.

This rearrangement joins TRBV12-3 or TRBV12-4 to TRBJ2-7, with D maybe TRBD1 (6 bases). CDR3 length equals 13 residues. V dropped 4 bases and J dropped 2 bases, with 9 bases sitting between them. The CDR3 loop is CASSSGQPYEQYF. In nucleotides, the CDR3 is TGTGCCAGCAGTTCGGGACAACCCTACGAGCAGTACTTC.

Comments on this clone: Other DNA variants within this sample encode the same CDR3. V usage is TRBV5-1 and J usage is TRBJ1-1; 7 positions agree with TRBD1. J lost 4 bases, V lost 0 bases, and 3 bases had no gene match. The CDR3 consists of 14 residues. Germline-derived CDR1 and CDR2 are SGHRS and YFSETQ. DNA for the CDR3: TGCGCCAGCAGCTTGGACAGGGGCGGCACTGAAGCTTTCTTT. It translates to CASSLDRGGTEAFF.

This rearrangement joins TRBV19 to TRBJ2-6; D unclear. V lost 7 bases, J lost 4 bases, and 14 bases lay in between. The V gene's germline CDR1 is LNHDA and CDR2 SQIVND (reference sequence). The CDR3 totals 15 residues. For the CDR3, the DNA is TGTGCCAGTAATTTGGAGCCGACCGGGGCCAACGTCCTGACTTTC. Protein sequence: CASNLEPTGANVLTF.

V and J are TRBV19 and TRBJ1-5, with TRBD1 identical over 8 bases. The CDR3 length is 15 residues. CDR1 is LNHDA and CDR2 is SQIVND in the germline V gene (reference sequence). The V segment lost 7 bases and the J segment 1 base; nucleotides outside the gene matches: 6. CDR3 region: CASTPRQGSNQPQHF. CDR3 nucleotide sequence: TGTGCCAGTACCCCCAGACAGGGGAGCAATCAGCCCCAGCATTTT. Filled out from reference TRBV19 and TRBJ1-5, the complete variable domain reads DGGITQSPKYLFRKEGQNVTLSCEQNLNHDAMYWYRQDPGQGLRLIYYSQIVNDFQKGDIAEGYSVSREKKESFPLTVTSAQKNPTAFYLCASTPRQGSNQPQHFGDGTRLSIL.

This chain links TRBV19 with TRBJ1-5; D unclear. Trimming stripped 7 bases from V and 5 bases from J, with 12 bases between. CDR1 and CDR2 (germline): LNHDA, SQIVND (reference sequence). CDR3 length equals 13 residues. CDR3 coding DNA: TGTGCCAGTACGTTCGGCAGGCATCAGCCCCAGCATTTT. It translates to CASTFGRHQPQHF.

The chain has TRBV6-5 and TRBJ2-3; 9 nucleotides agree with TRBD2. V dropped 6 bases and J dropped 2; count of bases not matched to a gene: 6. The CDR3 totals 15 residues. CDR1 and CDR2 (germline): MNHEY, SVGAGI. CDR3 coding DNA: TGTGCCAGCAGATGGAGCGGGGGGTACACAGATACGCAGTATTTT. It encodes CASRWSGGYTDTQYF.

The V call is TRBV27, the J call TRBJ2-1; D is undetermined. Germline CDR1 MNHEY, CDR2 SMNVEV (reference sequence). The CDR3 length is 16 residues. V was pared by 6 bases and J by 0 bases, with 15 bases between. The CDR3 spells CASREDQWSSYNEQFF. CDR3 nucleotides: TGTGCCAGCAGAGAGGATCAGTGGAGCTCCTACAATGAGCAGTTCTTC.

The chain uses TRBV3-1 (or the pseudogene TRBV3-2) and TRBJ2-3; 7 bases are shared with TRBD2. The J segment lost 6 bases and the V segment lost 1 base, leaving 16 bases of the junction unmatched. Per the germline V gene, CDR1 is LGHDT and CDR2 is YNNKEL (reference sequence). This CDR3 contains 18 residues. DNA for the CDR3: TGTGCCAGCAGCCAAGGATGGGGCGGGAGCGTCAAGCGGGATACGCAGTATTTT. It encodes CASSQGWGGSVKRDTQYF.

The chain is built from TRBV2 and TRBJ1-2, with D tentatively TRBD1 (6 bases). Trimming pared 2 bases from V and 3 bases from J, leaving 10 bases between. The CDR3 runs to 14 residues. Germline V gene data show CDR1 as SNHLY and CDR2 as FYNNEI. The CDR3 region is CASSEWGQDYGYTF. DNA of the CDR3: TGTGCCAGCAGTGAATGGGGGCAAGACTATGGCTACACCTTC.

This chain connects TRBV3-1 (or the pseudogene TRBV3-2) to TRBJ2-1, with D perhaps matching TRBD1 (5 bases). V lost 1 base and J 7 bases, leaving 11 bases between the germline ends. From germline, CDR1 is LGHDT and CDR2 YNNKEL (reference sequence). There are 14 residues in the CDR3. The CDR3 is CASSQVQGWNEQFF. The DNA for the CDR3 is TGTGCCAGCAGCCAAGTTCAGGGATGGAATGAGCAGTTCTTC.

This clone was seen once. The V and J genes are TRBV12-3 or TRBV12-4 and TRBJ1-6; D is unresolved. V was shortened by 6 bases and J by 8 bases, with 8 bases between the two germline ends. CDR3 length: 12 residues. In DNA form, the CDR3 reads TGTGCCAGCAGCCCCCGAGATTCACCCCTCCACTTT. Translation: CASSPRDSPLHF.

The chain recombines TRBV7-8 with TRBJ1-5; no definite D call. The V and J ends lost 2 bases and 5 bases respectively, with 10 bases between them. The CDR3 is 14 amino acids. CDR1 and CDR2 (germline): SGHVS, FQNEAQ. This CDR3 reads CASSLTPGYQPQHF. The CDR3 coding sequence is TGTGCCAGCAGCTTAACCCCGGGGTATCAGCCCCAGCATTTT.

The genes are TRBV27 and TRBJ1-1; 9 bases fit TRBD1. From germline, CDR1 is MNHEY and CDR2 SMNVEV (reference sequence). V lost 5 bases, J lost 4 bases, and 11 bases stayed unmatched. This CDR3 is 16 amino acids long. The CDR3 sequence: CASSALQGAPGTEAFF. In DNA, the CDR3 is TGTGCCAGCAGTGCGCTACAGGGGGCGCCTGGCACTGAAGCTTTCTTT.

The CDR3 here is CATSDPGDNRYGYTF. CDR3 nucleotides: TGTGCCACCAGTGACCCTGGGGACAATAGGTATGGCTACACCTTC. The chain couples TRBV24-1 to TRBJ1-2, with D possibly TRBD1 on 6 matching bases. The CDR3 runs 15 residues. Trimming cost V 4 bases and J 5 bases, with 16 bases left between them. Germline V CDR1 and CDR2: KGHDR, SFDVKD.

The chain carries TRBV2 and TRBJ2-2, with TRBD2 identical over 13 bases. The CDR3 totals 18 residues. The V segment lost 4 bases and the J segment 5 bases; nucleotides outside the gene matches: 10. Germline V lookup: CDR1 SNHLY, CDR2 FYNNEI. CDR3: CASSGQLAGGLVTGELFF. As DNA, the CDR3 is TGTGCCAGCAGTGGGCAACTAGCGGGGGGGCTGGTGACCGGGGAGCTGTTTTTT.

This chain connects TRBV19 to TRBJ2-7; TRBD1 matches 10 bases. With 7 bases clipped from V and 4 bases from J, the junction kept 7 bases outside the gene matches. This CDR3 spans 14 amino acids. Germline assignment: CDR1 LNHDA and CDR2 SQIVND (reference sequence). DNA for the CDR3: TGTGCCAGTACCTCGACAGGGGGCGCATACGAGCAGTACTTC. This codes for CASTSTGGAYEQYF.

The rearrangement joins TRBV19 to TRBJ1-5; D gene ambiguous. The CDR3 contains 16 residues. Trimming removed 7 bases at V and 4 bases at J, with 20 bases between. From germline, CDR1 is LNHDA and CDR2 SQIVND (reference sequence). CDR3 nucleotides: TGTGCCAGTATGGAAAGAAACTCGGGTCGGAATCAGCCCCAGCATTTT. Its protein is CASMERNSGRNQPQHF.

CDR3 protein: CASSLASQGAYEQYF. In DNA form, the CDR3 reads TGTGCCAGCAGCTTAGCTTCGCAGGGGGCCTACGAGCAGTACTTC. This chain links TRBV11-1 with TRBJ2-7; TRBD1 matches at 7 bases. CDR1 and CDR2 from the germline V gene are SGHAT and FQDESV (reference sequence). The length of the CDR3 is 15 residues. J gave up 2 bases and V 0 bases, and 4 bases lay outside the gene matches.